This T cell receptor (beta chain) was recovered during a study of blood T cell repertoires in COVID-19. Background on the study: The origin of the acute and convalescent COVID-19 samples was the United States, Italy and Spain. The analysed material was cDNA or gDNA that came from T cells, B-cell-depleted T cells, or PBMCs.

Original processing notes: Amplification from reference gene primers served as the basis for estimated nucleated cell counts. The method was immunoSEQ multiplex PCR; TCRdb's version includes in-frame clones alone and lacks a portion of them. That table furnishes V, J and clone size, whereas the DNA furnished D and trimming. Of about 140,000 clones in the sample, about three quarters are singletons; the top ten hold over 10%. The clonotype originates from a man older than 75 with acute or convalescent COVID-19. The sequencing input was peripheral blood.

In DNA, the CDR3 is TGTGCCAGCAGCCCTCGGGACAGGGGGCGGGAGACCCAGTACTTC. Translated, it gives CASSPRDRGRETQYF. V gene TRBV9 combines with J gene TRBJ2-5, with 12 bases fitting TRBD1. CDR3 size: 15 residues. CDR1 is SGDLS and CDR2 is YYNGEE in the germline V gene. V lost 4 bases to trimming and J lost 5 bases; unmatched junction nucleotides: 6.